The 3 T cell receptor beta chains reported below all come from one sample, sequenced in a study of technical replicates of blood from a handful of donors. Only in-frame clones appear in the TCRdb table, and some are missing; sequencing was by immunoSEQ multiplex PCR. This repertoire shows 12,000 or so clones, around 91% found once; its top ten account for 8.5%. What was sequenced was PBMCs. The receptors were sampled from a human donor in good health.

The chain recombines TRBV6-6 with TRBJ2-3; 8 nucleotides agree with TRBD2. Germline trimming cut 2 bases from V and 9 bases from J; bases unmatched to any gene: 10. Germline CDR1 MNHNY, CDR2 SVGAGI (reference sequence). The CDR3 is 15 amino acids. In DNA form, the CDR3 reads TGTGCCAGCAGTTACCGGGTCGGGAGGGCCGGAACGCAGTATTTT. Its translation: CASSYRVGRAGTQYF.

This rearrangement joins TRBV28 to TRBJ1-1; D is perhaps TRBD1 (6 bases). V was shortened by 2 bases and J by 1 base, with 8 bases between the two germline ends. The length of the CDR3 is 14 residues. Germline assignment: CDR1 MDHEN and CDR2 SYDVKM. This CDR3 is CASSLRGRNTEAFF. The CDR3 DNA reads TGTGCCAGCAGTTTAAGGGGGAGGAACACTGAAGCTTTCTTT.

This clone was detected only once. V usage is TRBV6-1 and J usage is TRBJ2-7; a possible D gene is TRBD1 (6 bases). V lost 6 bases to trimming and J lost 3 bases, with 9 bases between them. CDR1 is MNHNS and CDR2 is SASEGT in the germline V gene. The CDR3 spans 12 residues. The DNA for the CDR3 is TGTGCCAGCAGCCGGGACATCTACGAGCAGTACTTC. This codes for CASSRDIYEQYF.